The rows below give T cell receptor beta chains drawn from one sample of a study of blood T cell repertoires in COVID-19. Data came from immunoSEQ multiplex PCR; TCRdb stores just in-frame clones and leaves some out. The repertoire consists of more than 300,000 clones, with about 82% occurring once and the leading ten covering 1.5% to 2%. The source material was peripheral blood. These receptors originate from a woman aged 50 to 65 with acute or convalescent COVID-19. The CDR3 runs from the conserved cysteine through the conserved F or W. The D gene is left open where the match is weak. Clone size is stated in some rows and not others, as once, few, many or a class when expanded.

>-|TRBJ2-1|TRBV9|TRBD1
CASSVATGQGVNEQFF
TGTGCCAGCAGCGTAGCTACGGGACAGGGGGTCAATGAGCAGTTCTTC
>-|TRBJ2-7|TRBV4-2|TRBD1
CASSVRDRGREQYF
TGTGCCAGCAGCGTTCGGGACAGGGGTCGGGAGCAGTACTTC
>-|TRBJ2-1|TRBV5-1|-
CASSSGLIINNEQFF
TGCGCCAGCAGCTCGGGACTCATTATTAACAATGAGCAGTTCTTC
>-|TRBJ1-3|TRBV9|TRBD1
CASSAGTAPGNTIYF
TGTGCCAGCAGCGCCGGGACAGCTCCTGGAAACACCATATATTTT
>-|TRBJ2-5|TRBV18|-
CASSPEGTQYF
TGTGCCAGCTCACCGGAGGGGACCCAGTACTTC
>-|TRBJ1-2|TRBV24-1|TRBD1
CATRNGQGESYTF
TGTGCCACCAGAAACGGACAGGGGGAGAGCTACACCTTC
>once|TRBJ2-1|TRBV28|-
CASRGHRASSYNEQFF
TGTGCCAGCAGGGGTCACAGGGCCAGCTCCTACAATGAGCAGTTCTTC
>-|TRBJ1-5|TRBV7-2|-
CASSPDSSNQPQHF
TGTGCCAGCAGCCCCGACAGTAGCAATCAGCCCCAGCATTTT
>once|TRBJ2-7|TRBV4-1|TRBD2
CASSQDRPSGRYEQYF
TGCGCCAGCAGCCAAGATAGGCCTAGCGGGAGGTACGAGCAGTACTTC
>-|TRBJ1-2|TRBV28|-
CASSLDGANYGYTF
TGTGCCAGCAGTTTAGATGGAGCTAACTATGGCTACACCTTC
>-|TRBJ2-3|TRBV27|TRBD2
CASSSGRPDTQYF
TGTGCCAGCAGTAGCGGGAGACCAGATACGCAGTATTTT
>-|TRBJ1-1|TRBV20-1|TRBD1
CSASRQGRSTEAFF
TGCAGTGCTAGTAGACAGGGCCGAAGCACTGAAGCTTTCTTT
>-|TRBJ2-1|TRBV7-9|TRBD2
CASSFYLAGAEQFF
TGTGCCAGCAGCTTTTACCTAGCGGGAGCCGAGCAGTTCTTC
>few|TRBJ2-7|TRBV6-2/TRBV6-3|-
CASSDPPGLYEQYF
TGTGCCAGCAGTGACCCTCCGGGTTTGTACGAGCAGTACTTC
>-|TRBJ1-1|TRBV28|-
CASSSPGAYLSEAFF
TGTGCCAGCAGTTCCCCAGGGGCCTACCTCTCTGAAGCTTTCTTT
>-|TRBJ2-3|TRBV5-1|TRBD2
CASSFDPSGREPDTQYF
TGCGCCAGCAGCTTTGATCCTAGCGGGAGGGAGCCAGATACGCAGTATTTT
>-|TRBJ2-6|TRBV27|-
CASIALGSGANVLTF
TGTGCCAGCATCGCACTTGGCTCTGGGGCCAACGTCCTGACTTTC
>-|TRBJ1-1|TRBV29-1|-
CSVEFRLMNTEAFF
TGCAGCGTTGAATTCCGTCTTATGAACACTGAAGCTTTCTTT
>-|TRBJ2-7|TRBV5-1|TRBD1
CASSQGQGLWNEQYF
TGCGCCAGCAGCCAGGGACAGGGGTTGTGGAACGAGCAGTACTTC
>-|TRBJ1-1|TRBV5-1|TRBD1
CASSKGTANTEAFF
TGCGCCAGCAGCAAAGGGACAGCGAACACTGAAGCTTTCTTT
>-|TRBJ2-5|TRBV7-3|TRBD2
CASSLGTTSGSQETQYF
TGTGCCAGCAGCTTAGGGACGACTAGCGGGAGCCAAGAGACCCAGTACTTC
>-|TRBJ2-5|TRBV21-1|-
CASSKAGLGTQYF
TGTGCCAGCAGCAAAGCGGGACTAGGGACCCAGTACTTC
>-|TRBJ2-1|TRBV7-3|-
CASSLTLRGPDNEQFF
TGTGCCAGCAGCTTAACTCTCAGAGGGCCGGACAATGAGCAGTTCTTC
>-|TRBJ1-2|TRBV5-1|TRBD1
CASSSRTGGHGYTF
TGCGCCAGCAGCTCACGGACAGGGGGACATGGCTACACCTTC
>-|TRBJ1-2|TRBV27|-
CASGSREYYGYTF
TGTGCCAGCGGGTCGAGGGAGTACTATGGCTACACCTTC
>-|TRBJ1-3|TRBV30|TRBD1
CAWSRTGGSGNTIYF
TGTGCCTGGAGCCGGACAGGGGGCTCTGGAAACACCATATATTTT
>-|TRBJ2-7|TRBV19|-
CASSSTSYEQYF
TGTGCCAGTAGTAGCACTAGTTACGAGCAGTACTTC
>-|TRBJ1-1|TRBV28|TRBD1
CASRPTGGQPRDQAFF
TGTGCCAGCAGACCTACAGGGGGCCAGCCCCGGGACCAAGCTTTCTTT
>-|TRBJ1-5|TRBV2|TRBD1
CASTMTGYQPQHF
TGTGCCAGCACCATGACAGGGTATCAGCCCCAGCATTTT
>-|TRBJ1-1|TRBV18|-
CASSSGSDTEAFF
TGTGCCAGCTCATCGGGTTCCGACACTGAAGCTTTCTTT
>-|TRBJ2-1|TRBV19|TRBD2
CASSRTSGGWDEQFF
TGTGCCAGTAGTAGGACTAGCGGGGGGTGGGATGAGCAGTTCTTC
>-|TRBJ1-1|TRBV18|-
CASSPPNGAEAFF
TGTGCCAGCTCACCACCTAACGGGGCTGAAGCTTTCTTT
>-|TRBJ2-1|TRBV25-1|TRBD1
CASSEYPDRGRIDEQFF
TGTGCCAGCAGTGAATACCCGGACAGGGGGCGCATCGATGAGCAGTTCTTC
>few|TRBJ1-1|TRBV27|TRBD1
CASSLFGTGFRNTEAFF
TGTGCCAGCAGTTTATTCGGGACAGGATTCCGGAACACTGAAGCTTTCTTT
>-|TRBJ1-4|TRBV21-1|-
CATSGQGSEKLFF
TGTGCCACCAGTGGACAGGGCTCTGAAAAACTGTTTTTT
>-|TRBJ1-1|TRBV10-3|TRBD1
CAISESTGSTTEAFF
TGTGCCATCAGTGAGTCGACAGGGTCGACCACTGAAGCTTTCTTT
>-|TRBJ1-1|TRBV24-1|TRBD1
CATSDPGTGDTEAFF
TGTGCCACCAGTGATCCCGGGACAGGAGACACTGAAGCTTTCTTT
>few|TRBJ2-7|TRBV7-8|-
CASSLVATGKSYEQYF
TGTGCCAGCAGCTTAGTGGCCACAGGGAAGTCCTACGAGCAGTACTTC
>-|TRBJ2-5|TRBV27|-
CASSYFQETQYF
TGTGCCAGCAGTTACTTTCAAGAGACCCAGTACTTC
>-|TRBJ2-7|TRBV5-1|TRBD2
CASSQGLADVYEQYF
TGCGCCAGCAGCCAGGGACTAGCGGACGTCTACGAGCAGTACTTC
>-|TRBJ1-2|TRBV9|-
CASSALTGYGYTF
TGTGCCAGCAGCGCGTTGACAGGCTATGGCTACACCTTC
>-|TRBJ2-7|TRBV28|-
CASSFRQAYEQYF
TGTGCCAGCAGTTTTCGGCAGGCCTACGAGCAGTACTTC
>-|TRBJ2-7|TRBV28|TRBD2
CASSPHRGLAGGHEQYF
TGTGCCAGCAGTCCCCACCGTGGACTAGCGGGAGGTCACGAGCAGTACTTC
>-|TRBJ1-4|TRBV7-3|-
CASSLETGRSEKLFF
TGTGCCAGCAGCTTAGAGACCGGGAGGAGCGAAAAACTGTTTTTT
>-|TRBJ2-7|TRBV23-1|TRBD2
CASSLCGRACEQYF
TGCGCCAGCAGTCTTTGCGGGAGGGCCTGCGAGCAGTACTTC